A single sample gave rise to the 32 T cell receptor beta chains below, sequenced in a study of blood T cell repertoires in COVID-19. Produced via immunoSEQ multiplex PCR; TCRdb's table is partial and in-frame only. Of fewer than 45,000 clones in the sample, 78% are singletons; the top ten hold around 35%. Material for sequencing was peripheral blood. The receptors were gathered from a man aged 60 to 75 with acute or convalescent COVID-19.

This chain uses TRBV2 with TRBJ2-7; maybe TRBD1 (5 bases). Trimming took 7 bases from V and 3 from J, leaving 13 bases between them. The germline gives CDR1 SNHLY, CDR2 FYNNEI. The CDR3 runs to 13 residues. CDR3 nucleotide sequence: TGTGCCAGCAAAGAGTCAGGGAACTACGAGCAGTACTTC. Encoded protein: CASKESGNYEQYF.

The rearrangement links TRBV6-6 to TRBJ2-5; TRBD2 matches at 10 bases. With 5 bases clipped from V and 2 bases from J, the junction kept 8 bases outside the gene matches. Germline V CDR1 and CDR2: MNHNY, SVGAGI (reference sequence). The CDR3 has 16 amino acids. The CDR3 bases are TGTGCCAGCAGTCGACGGGTGACTAGCGGGCAAGAGACCCAGTACTTC. It codes for CASSRRVTSGQETQYF.

The rearrangement links TRBV7-8 to TRBJ2-2; maybe TRBD1 (6 bases). V lost 2 bases and J lost 2, with 12 bases in between. The CDR3 loop spans 16 amino acids. Germline V gene sequence: CDR1 SGHVS, CDR2 FQNEAQ. The CDR3 region is CASSLRGTANTGELFF. The CDR3 DNA is TGTGCCAGCAGCTTAAGGGGGACGGCCAACACCGGGGAGCTGTTTTTT. The variable domain in full, with the rest retrieved from reference TRBV7-8 and TRBJ2-2, is GAGVSQSPRYKVAKRGQDVALRCDPISGHVSLFWYQQALGQGPEFLTYFQNEAQLDKSGLPSDRFFAERPEGSVSTLKIQRTQQEDSAVYLCASSLRGTANTGELFFGEGSRLTVL.

The gene calls are TRBV5-6 and TRBJ1-6; D is ambiguous. Trimming pared 1 base from V and 4 bases from J, leaving 3 bases between. Per germline, CDR1 SGHDT and CDR2 YYEEEE. The CDR3 has 13 amino acids. In DNA form, the CDR3 reads TGTGCCAGCAGCTTGCTGTATAATTCACCCCTCCACTTT. This sequence encodes CASSLLYNSPLHF.

This clone was seen once. The gene calls are TRBV11-3 and TRBJ2-7; 7 bases agree with TRBD2. The V and J ends lost 2 bases and 3 bases, in that order; junction bases with no gene match: 4. In germline, CDR1 is SGHNT, CDR2 YENEEA. The CDR3 has 14 residues. The CDR3 loop is CASSLIRTSYEQYF. CDR3 nucleotides: TGTGCCAGCAGCTTAATTAGGACTAGCTACGAGCAGTACTTC.

This chain uses TRBV10-3 with TRBJ2-7; 8 bases line up with TRBD2. In germline, CDR1 is ENHRY, CDR2 SYGVKD. This CDR3 is built from 16 residues. The junction had 10 bases not matched to a gene; V was cut back by 6 bases and J by 0 bases. The CDR3 DNA sequence: TGTGCCATCAGGGCCTCGGGACTAGGCATCTCCTACGAGCAGTACTTC. This sequence encodes CAIRASGLGISYEQYF.

V and J are TRBV28 and TRBJ2-1, with 7 positions matching TRBD2. The V segment lost 2 bases and the J segment 7 bases; nucleotides outside the gene matches: 8. Germline CDR1 reads MDHEN; CDR2 reads SYDVKM. The CDR3 consists of 15 residues. The CDR3 sequence: CASSLAIAGVNEQFF. The CDR3 region has the DNA TGTGCCAGCAGTTTAGCGATTGCGGGGGTTAATGAGCAGTTCTTC.

The chain recombines TRBV7-2 with TRBJ2-1; 14 bases fit TRBD2. The CDR3 runs to 16 residues. Germline CDR1 is SGHTA and CDR2 is FQGNSA. Trimming cost V 5 bases and J 8 bases; bases outside gene matches: 8. CDR3: CASSQGLAGAYYEQFF. The CDR3 DNA sequence: TGTGCCAGCAGCCAGGGACTAGCGGGAGCATATTATGAGCAGTTCTTC.

V is TRBV7-2 and J is TRBJ2-1; 9 nucleotides align to TRBD1. The junction had 6 bases not matched to a gene; V was cut back by 1 base and J by 8 bases. Germline V gene lookup returns CDR1 SGHTA and CDR2 FQGNSA. CDR3 length: 15 amino acids. CDR3 coding DNA: TGTGCCAGCAGCTTAGTGGACAGGGGTTTTGATGAGCAGTTCTTC. It yields the protein CASSLVDRGFDEQFF.

This clone was counted a single time. V is TRBV12-3 or TRBV12-4 and J is TRBJ2-3, with 8 bases identical to TRBD2. CDR3 length: 13 amino acids. The ends lost 10 bases at V and 3 bases at J; junction bases unmatched: 6. Written as DNA, the CDR3 is TGTGCCACCAGAACTAGCGGTACAGATACGCAGTATTTT. Protein sequence: CATRTSGTDTQYF.

The J gene is TRBJ1-2, the V gene TRBV6-2 or TRBV6-3; no definite D call. Germline CDR1 and CDR2: MNHEY and SVGEGT. Trimming stripped 6 bases from V and 9 bases from J, with 14 bases between. The CDR3 length is 12 residues. This chain's CDR3 is CASSDGWESYTF. CDR3 bases: TGTGCCAGCAGCGACGGGTGGGAGAGCTACACCTTC.

The V gene is TRBV15, the J gene TRBJ2-3; no definite D call. CDR1 and CDR2 (germline): LNHNV, YYDKDF (reference sequence). The CDR3 consists of 13 residues. V was shortened by 8 bases and J by 0 bases, with 9 bases between the two germline ends. The CDR3 is CATASGSTDTQYF. DNA for the CDR3: TGTGCCACCGCCTCCGGGAGCACAGATACGCAGTATTTT. Full variable domain (remainder filled in from reference TRBV15 and TRBJ2-3): DAMVIQNPRYQVTQFGKPVTLSCSQTLNHNVMYWYQQKSSQAPKLLFHYYDKDFNNEADTPDNFQSRRPNTSFCFLDIRSPGLGDTAMYLCATASGSTDTQYFGPGTRLTVL.

This clone has only one observation. This chain uses TRBV7-9 with TRBJ2-7; 8 nucleotides agree with TRBD1. The CDR3 contains 13 residues. J lost 6 bases, V lost 6 bases, and 7 bases had no gene match. Looked up from germline, CDR1 is SEHNR and CDR2 is FQNEAQ (reference sequence). The CDR3 here is CASRADRDSEQYF. CDR3 nucleotides: TGTGCCAGCAGGGCGGACAGGGATTCCGAGCAGTACTTC.

The chain joins TRBV6-6 to TRBJ2-4; 15 nucleotides match TRBD2. The length of the CDR3 is 20 residues. Germline CDR1 MNHNY, CDR2 SVGAGI (reference sequence). V lost 5 bases and J lost 0; bases outside the gene matches: 11. CDR3 in DNA: TGTGCCAGCAGTCCCGGGACTAGCGGGAGGTGGGGAAAAGCCAAAAACATTCAGTACTTC. Translating gives CASSPGTSGRWGKAKNIQYF.

V usage is TRBV6-5 and J usage is TRBJ1-1; the D gene is possibly TRBD1 (5 bases). CDR3 length equals 14 residues. Germline V gene sequence: CDR1 MNHEY, CDR2 SVGAGI. The V gene lost 6 bases and the J gene lost 0 bases, with 11 bases spanning the gap. The CDR3: CASRLGEVNTEAFF. The CDR3 DNA follows: TGTGCCAGCAGATTAGGGGAAGTGAACACTGAAGCTTTCTTT.

In nucleotides, the CDR3 is TGTGCCAGCAGCCCTGACAGTTATAATTCACCCCTCCACTTT. It yields the protein CASSPDSYNSPLHF. The chain uses TRBV7-9 and TRBJ1-6, with D possibly being TRBD1 (5 bases). Trimming cost V 5 bases and J 4 bases, with 9 bases left between them. The length of the CDR3 is 14 residues. Germline CDR1 and CDR2: SEHNR and FQNEAQ (reference sequence).

Only one count was recorded for this clone. The chain employs TRBV6-5 and TRBJ2-7; the D gene is possibly TRBD2 (7 bases). CDR3 size: 14 residues. Per the germline V gene, CDR1 is MNHEY and CDR2 is SVGAGI. The V and J ends lost 11 bases and 2 bases respectively, with 19 bases between them. The CDR3 sequence: CAASQRGATYEQYF. The CDR3 nucleotides read TGTGCCGCGTCTCAACGGGGGGCAACCTACGAGCAGTACTTC.

V usage is TRBV18 and J usage is TRBJ2-3, with D hard to call. The CDR3 loop spans 13 amino acids. Germline V gives CDR1 KGHSH, CDR2 LQKENI. Trimming cost V 3 bases and J 0 bases, with 4 bases left between them. Here the CDR3 reads CASSPPSTDTQYF. CDR3 DNA sequence: TGTGCCAGCTCACCCCCTAGCACAGATACGCAGTATTTT. Full variable domain (outside the CDR3, taken from reference TRBV18 and TRBJ2-3): NAGVMQNPRHLVRRRGQEARLRCSPMKGHSHVYWYRQLPEEGLKFMVYLQKENIIDESGMPKERFSAEFPKEGPSILRIQQVVRGDSAAYFCASSPPSTDTQYFGPGTRLTVL.

J is TRBJ2-3 and V is TRBV2, with TRBD2 matching 15 bases. This CDR3 is built from 15 residues. V lost 6 bases, J lost 4 bases, and 2 bases stayed unmatched. In germline, CDR1 is SNHLY, CDR2 FYNNEI. The CDR3 DNA is TGTGCCAGCAGGGGACTAGCGGGAGGACCAGATACGCAGTATTTT. Encoded protein: CASRGLAGGPDTQYF. The full variable domain, with the rest looked up from reference TRBV2 and TRBJ2-3, is EPEVTQTPSHQVTQMGQEVILRCVPISNHLYFYWYRQILGQKVEFLVSFYNNEISEKSEIFDDQFSVERPDGSNFTLKIRSTKLEDSAMYFCASRGLAGGPDTQYFGPGTRLTVL.

The V call is TRBV18, the J call TRBJ2-1; D ambiguous. V shed 0 bases and J shed 0 bases, with 9 bases lying between them. This CDR3 region has 16 residues. Germline V lookup: CDR1 KGHSH, CDR2 LQKENI. The CDR3 here is CASSPPIDFSYNEQFF. The CDR3 nucleotides read TGTGCCAGCTCACCACCGATAGACTTCTCCTACAATGAGCAGTTCTTC.

The chain employs TRBV5-1 and TRBJ1-1; no definite D call. The germline V gene encodes CDR1 SGHRS and CDR2 YFSETQ. This CDR3 region has 13 residues. Deletions cut 6 bases from V and 6 bases from J, with 15 bases between. CDR3 nucleotide sequence: TGCGCCAGCACCGAAAGCCCAGGCGCTGAAGCTTTCTTT. Its translation: CASTESPGAEAFF.

This chain connects TRBV5-1 to TRBJ1-2; D is possibly TRBD1 (5 bases). The V end was cut by 4 bases, the J end by 5 bases, with 12 bases between. The CDR3 is made up of 13 amino acids. Germline V lookup: CDR1 SGHRS, CDR2 YFSETQ. The CDR3 sequence: CASSGQGGYGYTF. CDR3 coding DNA: TGCGCCAGCAGCGGTCAGGGTGGATATGGCTACACCTTC.

The chain combines TRBV15 with TRBJ1-2, with no clear D. CDR3 length equals 12 residues. Germline CDR1 and CDR2: LNHNV and YYDKDF (reference sequence). The V end was cut by 4 bases, the J end by 7 bases, with 10 bases between. In nucleotides, the CDR3 is TGTGCCACCAGCACACGCCCCGGTGGCTACACCTTC. Residues: CATSTRPGGYTF.

The chain is built from TRBV15 and TRBJ1-2; 7 bases are a match to TRBD1. The ends lost 6 bases at V and 4 bases at J; junction bases unmatched: 11. The germline CDR1 and CDR2 sequences are LNHNV and YYDKDF (reference sequence). CDR3 length equals 15 residues. The CDR3 region is CATREVTGEFYGYTF. For the CDR3, the DNA is TGTGCCACCAGGGAGGTCACAGGGGAATTCTATGGCTACACCTTC. Using reference TRBV15 and TRBJ1-2 for the parts outside the CDR3, the full variable domain is DAMVIQNPRYQVTQFGKPVTLSCSQTLNHNVMYWYQQKSSQAPKLLFHYYDKDFNNEADTPDNFQSRRPNTSFCFLDIRSPGLGDTAMYLCATREVTGEFYGYTFGSGTRLTVV.

In this sample, this clone turned up a few times. The CDR3 DNA follows: TGTGCCAGCGGCGGGACAGGGGGCACTGAAGCTTTCTTT. Amino acids: CASGGTGGTEAFF. The gene calls are TRBV7-8 and TRBJ1-1; 11 bases line up with TRBD1. The CDR3 has 13 residues. Germline V lookup: CDR1 SGHVS, CDR2 FQNEAQ. V was clipped by 8 bases and J by 4 bases; unmatched bases: 3.

This sequence joins TRBV6-5 and TRBJ1-5, with D perhaps TRBD1 (5 bases). V was pared by 4 bases and J by 7 bases, with 20 bases between. Per germline, CDR1 MNHEY and CDR2 SVGAGI. This CDR3 is built from 16 residues. The CDR3 here is CASSSRTGPGGQPQHF. Here the CDR3 DNA reads TGTGCCAGCAGTTCCCGAACAGGACCAGGAGGGCAGCCCCAGCATTTT.

The rearrangement uses TRBV28 and TRBJ2-3, with D uncertain. Germline V gene sequence: CDR1 MDHEN, CDR2 SYDVKM. The CDR3 has 11 amino acids. CDR3 sequence reads: CGYQDTDTQYF. The CDR3 DNA is TGTGGCTACCAAGACACAGATACGCAGTATTTT. The full variable domain, rest sourced from reference TRBV28 and TRBJ2-3, is DVKVTQSSRYLVKRTGEKVFLECVQDMDHENMFWYRQDPGLGLRLIYFSYDVKMKEKGDIPEGYSVSREKKERFSLILESASTNQTSMYLCGYQDTDTQYFGPGTRLTVL.

The chain recombines TRBV2 with TRBJ2-7; a weak D match, TRBD1 (5 bases). Trimming left V 6 bases short and J 0 bases short, with 9 bases between. The germline V gene has CDR1 SNHLY and CDR2 FYNNEI. CDR3 size: 13 residues. CDR3 DNA sequence: TGTGCCAGCAGGACCGACAGCTCCTACGAGCAGTACTTC. This sequence encodes CASRTDSSYEQYF. The variable domain in full, completed from reference TRBV2 and TRBJ2-7, reads EPEVTQTPSHQVTQMGQEVILRCVPISNHLYFYWYRQILGQKVEFLVSFYNNEISEKSEIFDDQFSVERPDGSNFTLKIRSTKLEDSAMYFCASRTDSSYEQYFGPGTRLTVT.

This chain uses TRBV6-6 with TRBJ2-1, with 8 bases aligning to TRBD2. The V segment lost 6 bases and the J segment 3 bases; nucleotides outside the gene matches: 7. CDR1 is MNHNY, CDR2 SVGAGI, per germline (reference sequence). The CDR3 runs to 15 residues. The CDR3 coding sequence is TGTGCCAGCAGCCCGGGTAGCGGGGTCTACAATGAGCAGTTCTTC. Translated, it gives CASSPGSGVYNEQFF.

The chain recombines TRBV7-2 with TRBJ1-2; D is unclear. V was cut by 7 bases and J by 6 bases, with 12 bases left in between. This CDR3 has 12 amino acids. CDR1 is SGHTA and CDR2 is FQGNSA in the germline V gene. CDR3 nucleotides: TGTGCCAGCACAACATCGACTGATGGCTACACCTTC. Translating it yields CASTTSTDGYTF.

The count of this clone is one. The V and J genes are TRBV4-2 and TRBJ2-1, with D tentatively TRBD2 (6 bases). Germline CDR1 is LGHNA and CDR2 is YNFKEQ. Trimming removed 2 bases at V and 3 bases at J, with 11 bases between. CDR3 length: 15 residues. The CDR3 bases are TGTGCCAGCAGCCAATCCCAGACTAGCTACAATGAGCAGTTCTTC. Translated: CASSQSQTSYNEQFF.

The chain combines TRBV7-8 with TRBJ2-2; 7 positions match TRBD2. V lost 0 bases and J lost 6; bases outside the gene matches: 4. The CDR3 is made up of 15 amino acids. Germline V lookup: CDR1 SGHVS, CDR2 FQNEAQ. CDR3 in amino acids: CASSLAGGSAGELFF. CDR3 bases: TGTGCCAGCAGCTTAGCCGGCGGGAGTGCCGGGGAGCTGTTTTTT.